This section outlines one T cell receptor (beta chain) sequence together with its context. Via MiXCR, TCRdb re-called the 5' RACE reads, giving one row per CDR3 protein. The sample has hundreds of thousands of distinct CDR3 sequences; roughly 18% are singletons. The sample comes from a study of identical twins. Germline V gives CDR1 SGHNT, CDR2 YYREEE (reference sequence). CDR3 length equals 16 residues. Deletions cut 3 bases from V and 0 bases from J, with 12 bases between. In addition, the sample was reused for a study of T cells expressing NK-cell markers.

The clonotype comes from a young woman in good health. The rearrangement uses TRBV5-4 and TRBJ2-2; D not resolved. Specimen: PBMCs. Here the CDR3 reads CASSWDSRANTGELFF. In nucleotides, the CDR3 is TGTGCCAGCAGCTGGGATAGTCGGGCGAACACCGGGGAGCTGTTTTTT.